This entry describes one T cell receptor beta chain. This table comes from immunoSEQ multiplex PCR, and its TCRdb copy is limited to in-frame clones, with some not included. The sample records 110,000 to 150,000 clones, 89% being singletons. The CDR3 contains 15 residues. Looked up from germline, CDR1 is KGHSH and CDR2 is LQKENI. Losses at the gene ends were 5 bases for V and 3 bases for J; bases not matched to a gene: 7. The data stem from a study of control samples from healthy donors and cancer patients. V usage is TRBV18 and J usage is TRBJ2-5; 9 bases match TRBD1. The origin of this receptor is a man in his thirties or forties in good health. Sequenced: blood. DNA for the CDR3: TGTGCCAGCTCATATGGGACAGGGTTAAAAGAGACCCAGTACTTC. Translation gives CASSYGTGLKETQYF. The variable domain in full, completed from reference TRBV18 and TRBJ2-5, reads NAGVMQNPRHLVRRRGQEARLRCSPMKGHSHVYWYRQLPEEGLKFMVYLQKENIIDESGMPKERFSAEFPKEGPSILRIQQVVRGDSAAYFCASSYGTGLKETQYFGPGTRLLVL.